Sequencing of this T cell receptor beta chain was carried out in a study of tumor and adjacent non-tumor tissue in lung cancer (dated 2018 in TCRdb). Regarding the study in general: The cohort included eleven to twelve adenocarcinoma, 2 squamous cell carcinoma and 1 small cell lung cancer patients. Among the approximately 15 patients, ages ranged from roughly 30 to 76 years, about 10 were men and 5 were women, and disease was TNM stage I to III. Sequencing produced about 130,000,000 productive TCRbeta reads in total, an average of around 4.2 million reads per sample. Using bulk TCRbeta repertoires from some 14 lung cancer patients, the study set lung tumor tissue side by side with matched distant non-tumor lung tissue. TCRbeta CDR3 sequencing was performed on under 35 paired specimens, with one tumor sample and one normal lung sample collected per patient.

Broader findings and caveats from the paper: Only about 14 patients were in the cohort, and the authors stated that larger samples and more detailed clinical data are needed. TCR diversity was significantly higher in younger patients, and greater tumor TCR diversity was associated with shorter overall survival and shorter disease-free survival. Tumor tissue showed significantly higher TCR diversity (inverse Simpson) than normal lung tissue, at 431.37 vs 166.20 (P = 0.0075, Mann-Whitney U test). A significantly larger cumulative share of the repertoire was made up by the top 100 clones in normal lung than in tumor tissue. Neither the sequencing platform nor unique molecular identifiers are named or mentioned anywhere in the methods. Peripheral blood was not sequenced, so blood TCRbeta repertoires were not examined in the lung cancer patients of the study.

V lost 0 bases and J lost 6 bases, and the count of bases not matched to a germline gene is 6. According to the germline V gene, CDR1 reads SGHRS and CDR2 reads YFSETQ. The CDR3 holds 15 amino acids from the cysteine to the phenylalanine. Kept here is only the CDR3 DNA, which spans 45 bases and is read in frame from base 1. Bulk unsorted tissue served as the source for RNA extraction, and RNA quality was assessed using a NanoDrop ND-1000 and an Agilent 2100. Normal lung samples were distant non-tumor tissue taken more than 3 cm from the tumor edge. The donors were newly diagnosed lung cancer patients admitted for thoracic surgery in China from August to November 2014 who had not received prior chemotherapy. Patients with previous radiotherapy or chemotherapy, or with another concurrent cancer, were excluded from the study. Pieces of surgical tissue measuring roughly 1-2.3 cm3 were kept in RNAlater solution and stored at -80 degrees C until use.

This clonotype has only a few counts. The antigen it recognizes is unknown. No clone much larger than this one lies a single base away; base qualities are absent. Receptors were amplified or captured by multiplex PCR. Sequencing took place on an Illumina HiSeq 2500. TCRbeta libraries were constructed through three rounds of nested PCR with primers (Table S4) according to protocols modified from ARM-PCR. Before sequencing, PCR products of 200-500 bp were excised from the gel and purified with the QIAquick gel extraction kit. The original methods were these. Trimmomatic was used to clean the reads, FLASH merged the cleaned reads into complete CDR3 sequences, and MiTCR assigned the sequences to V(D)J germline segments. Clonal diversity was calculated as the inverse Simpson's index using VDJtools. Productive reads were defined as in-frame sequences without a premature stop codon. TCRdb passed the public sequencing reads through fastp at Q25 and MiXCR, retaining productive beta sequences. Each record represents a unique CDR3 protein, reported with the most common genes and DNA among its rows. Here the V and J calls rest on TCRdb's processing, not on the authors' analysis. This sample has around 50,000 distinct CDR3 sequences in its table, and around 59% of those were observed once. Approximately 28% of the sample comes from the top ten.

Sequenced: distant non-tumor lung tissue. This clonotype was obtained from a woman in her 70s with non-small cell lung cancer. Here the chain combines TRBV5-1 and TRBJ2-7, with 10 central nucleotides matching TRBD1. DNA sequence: TGCGCCAGCAGCTTGGCCCCGGGACAGGGGTTCGAGCAGTACTTC. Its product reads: CASSLAPGQGFEQYF.